A single T cell receptor beta chain is shown here with its context. Its antigen is not identified. A library of TCRbeta sequences, prepared with unique molecular identifiers, was generated. MiXCR was run by TCRdb on the PCR reads, yielding one entry per CDR3 protein. This table holds about 870,000 distinct CDR3 sequences, about 15% found once. This entry belongs to a study of T-cell reconstitution after alpha-beta-depleted transplantation in children. Study-wide findings and caveats: The authors attributed T-cell counts and diversity one year after transplant mostly to newly produced T cells. Elevated TCRbeta diversity at day 60 was traced, in some patients, to surviving recipient T cells and thymic progenitors. Reportedly, alpha-beta T cells present about two months post-transplant originated from several hundred expanded clones of graft origin.

This CDR3 has 15 amino acids. V lost 5 bases and J 7 bases, leaving 18 bases between the germline ends. This receptor was taken from a male patient between 5 and 17 years old who had a stem cell transplant for acute lymphoblastic leukemia, so the T cells may come from the graft donor. This chain links TRBV12-3 or TRBV12-4 with TRBJ2-4; D possibly uses TRBD1 or TRBD2 (5 bases each). This sample comprised PBMCs, mostly from graft donor cells, obtained 360 days after TCRalphabeta/CD19-depleted stem cell transplant. The CDR3 DNA sequence: TGTGCCAGCAGTGGAACATCGGGGCGCAAGAACATTCAGTACTTC. This translates into CASSGTSGRKNIQYF.